This entry features one T cell receptor beta chain sequence. Its antigen is still unknown. The data were taken from a study of CD8+CD57+ T cells in acquired aplastic anemia. Whole-study context: Sorted cells (CD4+ and CD8+) yielded DNA amounts that averaged roughly 3 ug.

Germline V gene data show CDR1 as MGHDK and CDR2 as SYGVNS. The CDR3 length is 13 residues. Trimming shortened V by 5 bases and J by 1 base, and 8 bases separated the two germline ends. Study results and caveats: Significance was not reached for CD8+ Simpson's diversity between patients and controls. About 27 shared CD8+ CDR3s appeared highly expressed within patients' immunodominant clones.

According to the study, genomic DNA was the template for TCR beta VDJ and CDR3 profiling. TCRdb processed the reads anew with MiXCR; each CDR3 protein has one entry. The sample has under 200,000 distinct CDR3 sequences, 63% seen once. This chain links TRBV25-1 with TRBJ1-1, with no clear D. The sequence was collected from a human donor in good health. The sample consisted of sorted CD4+, CD8+, or CD8+CD57+ T cells (not recorded which) from PBMCs. This CDR3 is CASSSPKNTEAFF. The DNA for the CDR3 is TGTGCCAGCAGTTCCCCGAAGAACACTGAAGCTTTCTTT.